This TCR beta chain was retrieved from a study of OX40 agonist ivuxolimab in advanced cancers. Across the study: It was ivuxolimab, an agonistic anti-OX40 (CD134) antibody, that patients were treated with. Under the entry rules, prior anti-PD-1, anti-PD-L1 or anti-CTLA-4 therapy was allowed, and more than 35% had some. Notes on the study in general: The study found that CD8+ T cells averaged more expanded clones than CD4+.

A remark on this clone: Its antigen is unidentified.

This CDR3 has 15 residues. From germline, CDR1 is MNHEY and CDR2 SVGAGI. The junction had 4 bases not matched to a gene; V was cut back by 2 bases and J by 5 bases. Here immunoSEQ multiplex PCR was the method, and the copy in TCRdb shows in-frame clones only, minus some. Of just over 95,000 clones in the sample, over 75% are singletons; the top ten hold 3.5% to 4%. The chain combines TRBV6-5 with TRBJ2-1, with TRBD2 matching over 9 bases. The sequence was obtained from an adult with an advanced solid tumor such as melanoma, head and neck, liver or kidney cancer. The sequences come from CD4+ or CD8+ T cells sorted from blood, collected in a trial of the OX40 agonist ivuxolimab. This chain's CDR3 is CASSYRSGGHNEQFF. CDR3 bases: TGTGCCAGCAGTTACCGGAGCGGGGGGCACAATGAGCAGTTCTTC.